This entry describes one T cell receptor (beta chain). TCRdb keeps only in-frame clones here, not all; method: immunoSEQ multiplex PCR. This table has about 310,000 clones, about 89% appearing once. Trimming removed 1 base from V and 0 bases from J; junction bases left unmatched: 3. The CDR3 spans 16 residues. Germline CDR1 is LGHDT and CDR2 is YNNKEL (reference sequence). This sample stems from a study of blood T cell repertoires in COVID-19. Study at large: PBMCs, B-cell-depleted T cells, or T cells provided the cDNA or gDNA that made up the material.

This clonotype was sampled from a woman aged 45 to 65 who had recovered from COVID-19. The J gene is TRBJ2-4, the V gene TRBV3-1 (or the pseudogene TRBV3-2), with TRBD2 identical over 7 bases. The sample consisted of peripheral blood. The CDR3 here is CASSQVAGVAKNIQYF. The CDR3 nucleotides read TGTGCCAGCAGCCAAGTGGCGGGAGTAGCCAAAAACATTCAGTACTTC.